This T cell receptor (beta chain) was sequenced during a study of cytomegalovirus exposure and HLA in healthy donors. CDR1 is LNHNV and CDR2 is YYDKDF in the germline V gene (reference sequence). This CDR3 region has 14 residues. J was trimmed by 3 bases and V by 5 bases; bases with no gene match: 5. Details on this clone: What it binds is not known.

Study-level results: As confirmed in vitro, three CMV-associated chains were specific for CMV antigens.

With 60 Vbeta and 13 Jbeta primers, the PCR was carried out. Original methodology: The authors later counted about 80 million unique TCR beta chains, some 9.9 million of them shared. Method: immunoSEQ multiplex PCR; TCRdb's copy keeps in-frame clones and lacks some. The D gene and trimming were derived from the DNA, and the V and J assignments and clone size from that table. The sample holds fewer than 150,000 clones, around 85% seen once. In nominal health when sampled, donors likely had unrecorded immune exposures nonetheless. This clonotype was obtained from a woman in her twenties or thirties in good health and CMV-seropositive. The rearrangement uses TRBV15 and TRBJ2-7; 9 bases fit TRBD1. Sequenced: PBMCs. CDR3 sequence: CATSPRQGGYEQYF. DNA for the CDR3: TGTGCCACCAGCCCGAGACAGGGGGGCTACGAGCAGTACTTC.